These 17 T cell receptor beta chains share one sample of origin, sequenced in a study of blood T cell repertoires in COVID-19. Assay: immunoSEQ multiplex PCR; the TCRdb copy retains only in-frame clones and omits some. The sample contains fewer than 200,000 clones, roughly 80% of which appear only once. The sequencing sample was made of PBMCs or T cells enriched from blood (not recorded which). These receptor sequences come from a man in his forties or fifties who had recovered from COVID-19.

The chain has TRBV5-5 and TRBJ1-3; maybe TRBD1 (6 bases). Between the trimmed V and J ends, which lost 4 bases and 1 base, there was a span of 21 bases. CDR3 size: 18 residues. Germline CDR1 and CDR2: SGHKS and YYEKEE (reference sequence). The CDR3 sequence is CASSRAGGARGSGNTIYF. CDR3 DNA: TGTGCCAGCAGCCGGGCGGGGGGGGCGAGAGGATCTGGAAACACCATATATTTT.

The chain uses TRBV18 and TRBJ1-2; 10 nucleotides agree with TRBD1. The CDR3 loop spans 14 amino acids. Germline V gives CDR1 KGHSH, CDR2 LQKENI. V lost 6 bases and J lost 4; bases outside the gene matches: 5. Here the CDR3 reads CASSPDRGSYGYTF. CDR3 in DNA: TGTGCCAGCTCGCCGGACAGGGGGTCCTATGGCTACACCTTC.

This clone has a handful of counts. The V gene is TRBV10-3, the J gene TRBJ1-6; maybe TRBD1 (6 bases). The germline V gene encodes CDR1 ENHRY and CDR2 SYGVKD. The V end lost 2 bases, the J end lost 10 bases, and 15 bases lay between the germline ends. The CDR3 spans 15 residues. In DNA, the CDR3 is TGTGCCATCAGTGAGCTAGGGGGGGCGCGGTCACCCCTCCACTTT. Amino acid sequence: CAISELGGARSPLHF.

The chain recombines TRBV7-2 with TRBJ2-2, with D uncertain. The V and J ends lost 0 bases and 6 bases respectively, with 11 bases between them. CDR1 SGHTA and CDR2 FQGNSA come from the germline V gene. This CDR3 region has 15 residues. The CDR3 region has the DNA TGTGCCAGCAGCTTAGCTCTAGGATCCCCCGGGGAGCTGTTTTTT. Translation gives CASSLALGSPGELFF.

V gene TRBV18 combines with J gene TRBJ1-1, with D perhaps matching TRBD1 (5 bases). The germline CDR1 and CDR2 sequences are KGHSH and LQKENI. V was cut by 6 bases and J by 5 bases, with 22 bases left in between. This CDR3 region has 16 residues. The CDR3 nucleotides read TGTGCCAGCTCCTCCGGGGTCATTTGGGGGAGGACTGAAGCTTTCTTT. Translated, it gives CASSSGVIWGRTEAFF.

This rearrangement joins TRBV6-1 to TRBJ2-7, with D possibly matching TRBD1 (5 bases). With 3 bases removed from V and 0 bases from J, the gap between germline ends came to 12 bases. CDR3 length: 15 residues. Germline values: CDR1 MNHNS, CDR2 SASEGT. The CDR3 spells CASSDSAGFSYEQYF. The CDR3 DNA reads TGTGCCAGCAGTGATTCGGCAGGGTTCTCCTACGAGCAGTACTTC.

This clone was detected only once. This chain uses TRBV10-3 with TRBJ2-7; TRBD1 might be the D (5 bases). Germline values: CDR1 ENHRY, CDR2 SYGVKD. This CDR3 is built from 12 residues. V lost 5 bases to trimming and J lost 2 bases, with 7 bases between them. CDR3 coding DNA: TGTGCCATCAGTAGGGGAACCTACGAGCAGTACTTC. This encodes CAISRGTYEQYF.

V is TRBV5-1 and J is TRBJ2-2, with a tentative D call TRBD2 (6 bases). Germline V gene sequence: CDR1 SGHRS, CDR2 YFSETQ. Trimming took 2 bases from V and 4 from J, leaving 12 bases between them. The CDR3 length is 15 residues. The CDR3 is CASSLGAGSTGELFF. The CDR3 DNA sequence: TGCGCCAGCAGCTTAGGAGCGGGTTCCACCGGGGAGCTGTTTTTT.

V usage is TRBV6-5 and J usage is TRBJ2-7; D may be TRBD2 (5 bases). The length of the CDR3 is 12 residues. The V gene's germline CDR1 is MNHEY and CDR2 SVGAGI. The germline V and J ends were trimmed by 10 bases and 6 bases, with 16 bases remaining between them. The CDR3: CATKAGGREQYF. In DNA form, the CDR3 reads TGTGCCACCAAGGCGGGCGGGCGCGAGCAGTACTTC.

The chain links TRBV2 to TRBJ1-4; 7 nucleotides match TRBD1. Germline trimming cut 6 bases from V and 2 bases from J; bases unmatched to any gene: 3. CDR1 and CDR2 from the germline V gene are SNHLY and FYNNEI. This CDR3 has 14 amino acids. This chain's CDR3 is CASREQGTNEKLFF. The CDR3 nucleotides read TGTGCCAGCAGAGAACAGGGGACTAATGAAAAACTGTTTTTT.

The V call is TRBV7-6, the J call TRBJ2-1; 8 positions match TRBD2. The germline CDR1 and CDR2 sequences are SGHVS and FNYEAQ. This CDR3 region has 15 residues. The V segment lost 5 bases and the J segment 0 bases; nucleotides outside the gene matches: 3. The CDR3 nucleotides read TGTGCCAGCAGCCCGGGACTAGTCTCCTACAATGAGCAGTTCTTC. Translation gives CASSPGLVSYNEQFF.

V is TRBV13 and J is TRBJ1-1; D is perhaps TRBD1 (6 bases). This CDR3 is built from 16 residues. The V and J ends lost 4 bases and 6 bases respectively, with 21 bases between them. The V gene's germline CDR1 is PRHDT and CDR2 FYEKMQ (reference sequence). CDR3 loop: CASSWDRDTGRSEAFF. The CDR3 nucleotides are TGTGCCAGCAGCTGGGACCGGGACACGGGGCGGTCTGAAGCTTTCTTT. Full variable domain (outside the CDR3, taken from reference TRBV13 and TRBJ1-1): AAGVIQSPRHLIKEKRETATLKCYPIPRHDTVYWYQQGPGQDPQFLISFYEKMQSDKGSIPDRFSAQQFSDYHSELNMSSLELGDSALYFCASSWDRDTGRSEAFFGQGTRLTVV.

The V call is TRBV7-2, the J call TRBJ1-6, with TRBD1 identical over 7 bases. Germline V lookup: CDR1 SGHTA, CDR2 FQGNSA. This CDR3 is 15 amino acids long. J was trimmed by 7 bases and V by 3 bases; bases with no gene match: 6. CDR3 sequence reads: CASSLSRTGNSPLHF. In DNA, the CDR3 is TGTGCCAGCAGCTTGTCAAGGACAGGAAATTCACCCCTCCACTTT.

The chain uses TRBV3-1 (or the pseudogene TRBV3-2) and TRBJ2-5; the match to TRBD2 covers 11 bases. Germline CDR1 LGHDT, CDR2 YNNKEL (reference sequence). The CDR3 is 17 residues long. V lost 0 bases, J lost 3 bases, and 6 bases stayed unmatched. The CDR3 DNA follows: TGTGCCAGCAGCCAAGAGCTAGCGGGGGGCCTAGAAGAGACCCAGTACTTC. This translates into CASSQELAGGLEETQYF.

V gene TRBV13 combines with J gene TRBJ1-6; 8 bases fit TRBD1. The CDR3 has 14 residues. V lost 5 bases, J lost 8 bases, and 5 bases stayed unmatched. Per germline, CDR1 PRHDT and CDR2 FYEKMQ (reference sequence). The CDR3, as DNA: TGTGCCAGCAGCCAAGGACAGGGCTATTCACCCCTCCACTTT. It codes for CASSQGQGYSPLHF. The full variable domain, rest sourced from reference TRBV13 and TRBJ1-6, is AAGVIQSPRHLIKEKRETATLKCYPIPRHDTVYWYQQGPGQDPQFLISFYEKMQSDKGSIPDRFSAQQFSDYHSELNMSSLELGDSALYFCASSQGQGYSPLHFGNGTRLTVT.

The rearrangement joins TRBV28 to TRBJ1-2; the match to TRBD1 covers 8 bases. With V trimmed by 5 bases and J by 0 bases, 8 bases remained unmatched. CDR3 length: 16 amino acids. Germline assignment: CDR1 MDHEN and CDR2 SYDVKM. CDR3 DNA: TGTGCCAGCAGTCCCGGGACAGGCCGGACTAACTATGGCTACACCTTC. This encodes CASSPGTGRTNYGYTF.

This chain uses TRBV30 with TRBJ1-2; no reliable D call. Germline values: CDR1 GTSNPN, CDR2 SVGIG (reference sequence). The CDR3 totals 11 residues. Trimming left V 5 bases short and J 8 bases short, with 12 bases between. CDR3 bases: TGTGCCTGGGGTCACCTGGGCGGCTACACCTTC. Its translation: CAWGHLGGYTF.